These 9 T cell receptor beta chains were all obtained from the same sample, sequenced in a study of blood T cell repertoires in COVID-19 (dated by TCRdb to the early 2020s). Library preparation used the immunoSEQ multiplex PCR assay. The immuneACCESS repertoire file appears here via TCRdb, limited to in-frame rearrangements. These files lack a portion of the clones; in checked studies, under half of the deficit traces to unresolved V genes, and the cause of the others is not known. The sample records 250,000 to 400,000 clones, more than 70% of which are singletons. The ten largest clones capture roughly 1.7% of the sample. The specimen was peripheral blood. These receptors all come from a woman in her 30s with COVID-19, enrolled during active disease.

The chain carries TRBV5-6 and TRBJ1-4; a possible D gene is TRBD1 (6 bases). This CDR3 contains 15 residues. Trimming took off 1 base at V and 5 bases at J, with 12 bases between the two ends. Per the germline V gene, CDR1 is SGHDT and CDR2 is YYEEEE. CDR3 region: CASSLYDRRNEKLFF. CDR3 nucleotide sequence: TGTGCCAGCAGCTTGTACGACAGGAGAAATGAAAAACTGTTTTTT.

V gene TRBV19 combines with J gene TRBJ2-5, with 11 positions matching TRBD2. Germline V lookup: CDR1 LNHDA, CDR2 SQIVND (reference sequence). The CDR3 has 15 residues. The junction had 7 bases not matched to a gene; V was cut back by 5 bases and J by 5 bases. The CDR3 coding sequence is TGTGCCAGTAGTTCGACTAGCGGGGCTCGGGAGACCCAGTACTTC. Translated, it gives CASSSTSGARETQYF.

The chain is built from TRBV10-3 and TRBJ2-1; unclear D gene. Germline V gene data show CDR1 as ENHRY and CDR2 as SYGVKD. The CDR3 extends over 11 amino acids. V shed 10 bases and J shed 5 bases, with 9 bases lying between them. Written as DNA, the CDR3 is TGTGCCACTGGGCTTAACAATGAGCAGTTCTTC. Amino acids: CATGLNNEQFF.

The CDR3 sequence: CASSMTANYGYTF. DNA of the CDR3: TGTGCCAGCAGTATGACAGCTAACTATGGCTACACCTTC. The rearrangement joins TRBV6-6 to TRBJ1-2; D might be TRBD1 (5 bases). Germline V lookup: CDR1 MNHNY, CDR2 SVGAGI (reference sequence). This CDR3 has 13 residues. V lost 5 bases and J 0 bases, leaving 7 bases between the germline ends.

The chain joins TRBV10-3 to TRBJ2-2; TRBD1 matches at 10 bases. Germline CDR1 and CDR2: ENHRY and SYGVKD. The CDR3 has 15 residues. The trim removed 7 bases at V and 5 bases at J, leaving 7 bases unmatched. In nucleotides, the CDR3 is TGTGCCATCACCACGACAGGGGGCGGTACCGGGGAGCTGTTTTTT. It yields the protein CAITTTGGGTGELFF.

The chain is built from TRBV5-1 and TRBJ1-2; 9 nucleotides line up with TRBD1. The J segment lost 6 bases and the V segment lost 7 bases, leaving 10 bases of the junction unmatched. Germline V gene sequence: CDR1 SGHRS, CDR2 YFSETQ. The CDR3 contains 14 residues. The CDR3 spells CASSVPGQGNGYTF. The CDR3 DNA is TGCGCCAGCTCCGTACCGGGACAGGGAAATGGCTACACCTTC.

The chain uses TRBV6-5 and TRBJ1-5; tentative D call: TRBD1 (5 bases). Germline-derived CDR1 and CDR2 are MNHEY and SVGAGI. This CDR3 has 15 amino acids. Deletions cut 5 bases from V and 0 bases from J, with 11 bases between. CDR3 sequence: CASSPDRDSNQPQHF. The DNA for the CDR3 is TGTGCCAGCAGTCCCGACAGAGATAGCAATCAGCCCCAGCATTTT.

This chain connects TRBV2 to TRBJ1-1; 8 bases are shared with TRBD1. Germline CDR1 and CDR2: SNHLY and FYNNEI. The V gene end was trimmed by 1 base and the J gene end by 7 bases; junction bases not matched to a gene: 8. The CDR3 is 15 residues long. This chain's CDR3 is CASSEVTGGSFEAFF. CDR3 DNA: TGTGCCAGCAGTGAAGTCACAGGGGGGTCTTTTGAAGCTTTCTTT.

Concerning this clone: The sample has other DNA sequences that encode this CDR3 too. The rearrangement uses TRBV10-3 and TRBJ2-3, with D perhaps TRBD2 (6 bases). V lost 0 bases, J lost 2 bases, and 12 bases lay in between. Germline CDR1 ENHRY, CDR2 SYGVKD. The CDR3 loop spans 16 amino acids. CDR3 sequence: CAISESSGGATDTQYF. Here the CDR3 DNA reads TGTGCCATCAGTGAGTCATCAGGCGGGGCCACAGATACGCAGTATTTT.